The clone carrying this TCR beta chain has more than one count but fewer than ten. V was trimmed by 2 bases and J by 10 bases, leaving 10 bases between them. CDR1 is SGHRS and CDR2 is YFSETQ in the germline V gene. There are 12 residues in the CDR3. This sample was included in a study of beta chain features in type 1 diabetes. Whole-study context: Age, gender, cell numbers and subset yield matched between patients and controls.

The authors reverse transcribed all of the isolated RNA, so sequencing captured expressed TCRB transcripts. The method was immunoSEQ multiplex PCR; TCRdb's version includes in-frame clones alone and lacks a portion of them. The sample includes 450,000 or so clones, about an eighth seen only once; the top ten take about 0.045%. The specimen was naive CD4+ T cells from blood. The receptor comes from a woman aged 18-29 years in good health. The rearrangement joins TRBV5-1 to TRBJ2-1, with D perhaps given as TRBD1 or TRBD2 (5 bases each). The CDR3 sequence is CASSFWGSEQFF. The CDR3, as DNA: TGCGCCAGCAGCTTTTGGGGGAGCGAGCAGTTCTTC.